This passage covers 17 T cell receptor beta chains from one sample sequenced in a study of cytomegalovirus exposure and HLA in healthy donors. Clones were read by immunoSEQ multiplex PCR, and TCRdb kept only the in-frame ones, dropping some. This table has 120,000 to 150,000 clones, 87% appearing once. Material for sequencing was PBMCs. These receptors originate from a young man in good health and CMV-seropositive.

This clone has more than one count but fewer than ten. The V call is TRBV7-2, the J call TRBJ2-7; D call uncertain. The germline gives CDR1 SGHTA, CDR2 FQGNSA. Trimming pared 5 bases from V and 6 bases from J, leaving 14 bases between. The CDR3 extends over 13 amino acids. The CDR3 region is CASSLTGAVEQYF. The CDR3 bases are TGTGCCAGCAGCCTCACGGGTGCAGTCGAGCAGTACTTC.

The J gene is TRBJ1-2, the V gene TRBV4-1; 7 bases are a match to TRBD1. The germline gives CDR1 MGHRA, CDR2 YSYEKL. With 2 bases clipped from V and 5 bases from J, the junction kept 5 bases outside the gene matches. The CDR3 runs to 14 residues. This CDR3 is CASSQRGQPYGYTF. In DNA, the CDR3 is TGCGCCAGCAGCCAAAGGGGACAGCCTTATGGCTACACCTTC.

The V gene is TRBV6-1, the J gene TRBJ2-6, with D maybe TRBD1 (5 bases). The CDR3 is 16 residues long. Germline V gene sequence: CDR1 MNHNS, CDR2 SASEGT. V shed 2 bases and J shed 4 bases, with 12 bases lying between them. The DNA for the CDR3 is TGTGCCAGCAGTGAAAACCCAGGGTCGGGGGCCAACGTCCTGACTTTC. Translating it yields CASSENPGSGANVLTF.

The chain recombines TRBV5-1 with TRBJ2-2; a possible D gene is TRBD1 (5 bases). This CDR3 has 15 amino acids. The V end lost 1 base, the J end lost 1 base, and 8 bases lay between the germline ends. In germline, CDR1 is SGHRS, CDR2 YFSETQ. CDR3 sequence: CASSLTGLNTGELFF. The CDR3 bases are TGCGCCAGCAGCTTGACAGGTTTGAACACCGGGGAGCTGTTTTTT.

The rearrangement links TRBV19 to TRBJ2-1; D may be TRBD1 (6 bases). Germline V gives CDR1 LNHDA, CDR2 SQIVND (reference sequence). V lost 10 bases and J lost 4, with 17 bases in between. CDR3 length: 14 residues. As DNA, the CDR3 is TGTGCCACCCGGGACATCGATTCTTACAATGAGCAGTTCTTC. This sequence encodes CATRDIDSYNEQFF. The full variable domain, its missing parts supplied by reference TRBV19 and TRBJ2-1, is DGGITQSPKYLFRKEGQNVTLSCEQNLNHDAMYWYRQDPGQGLRLIYYSQIVNDFQKGDIAEGYSVSREKKESFPLTVTSAQKNPTAFYLCATRDIDSYNEQFFGPGTRLTVL.

V usage is TRBV6-5 and J usage is TRBJ2-1; D might be TRBD2 (5 bases). This CDR3 is 14 amino acids long. CDR1 and CDR2 (germline): MNHEY, SVGAGI. Trimming left V 5 bases short and J 9 bases short, with 17 bases between. The CDR3 here is CASSQRAVTGEQFF. The CDR3 coding sequence is TGTGCCAGCAGTCAGAGGGCCGTGACGGGTGAGCAGTTCTTC.

This clone was recorded a few times. This sequence joins TRBV10-1 and TRBJ2-7, with D perhaps matching TRBD2 (5 bases). Germline V gene data show CDR1 as WNHNN and CDR2 as SYGVQD (reference sequence). V was pared by 6 bases and J by 0 bases, with 15 bases between. This CDR3 contains 15 residues. CDR3 loop: CASSKDGGSSYEQYF. The CDR3 DNA sequence: TGCGCCAGCAGCAAGGACGGTGGGAGCTCCTACGAGCAGTACTTC.

The V gene is TRBV5-4, the J gene TRBJ2-5, with TRBD2 matching over 8 bases. From germline, CDR1 is SGHNT and CDR2 YYREEE (reference sequence). This CDR3 region has 15 residues. With 3 bases clipped from V and 4 bases from J, the junction kept 8 bases outside the gene matches. The CDR3 region is CASSYPSLAGETQYF. The DNA for the CDR3 is TGTGCCAGCAGCTACCCTTCTCTAGCGGGAGAGACCCAGTACTTC.

V and J are TRBV2 and TRBJ1-2; TRBD1 aligns across 8 bases. Losses at the gene ends were 11 bases for V and 1 base for J; bases not matched to a gene: 6. Germline loops: CDR1 SNHLY, CDR2 FYNNEI. CDR3 length equals 13 residues. The CDR3 sequence is CAGGQGLNYGYTF. Written as DNA, the CDR3 is TGTGCCGGAGGACAGGGCCTTAACTATGGCTACACCTTC.

This clone was seen once. This chain uses TRBV6-4 with TRBJ2-3, with 10 nucleotides matching TRBD2. This CDR3 region has 17 residues. From germline, CDR1 is MRHNA and CDR2 SNTAGT. The ends lost 3 bases at V and 5 bases at J; junction bases unmatched: 11. The chain's CDR3 is CASSEGSGGAEEDTQYF. DNA for the CDR3: TGTGCCAGCAGTGAAGGGAGCGGGGGGGCCGAGGAAGATACGCAGTATTTT.

This clone was detected a few times. The chain links TRBV27 to TRBJ1-2, with TRBD1 matching over 12 bases. V was pared by 7 bases and J by 7 bases, with 4 bases of the junction left unmatched. Germline assignment: CDR1 MNHEY and CDR2 SMNVEV (reference sequence). The CDR3 runs 13 residues. CDR3 bases: TGTGCCAGCAAGGGACAGGGGGCAAGTGGCTACACCTTC. Translating it yields CASKGQGASGYTF.

The chain combines TRBV7-8 with TRBJ1-2; D is unresolved. CDR1 is SGHVS, CDR2 FQNEAQ, per germline. Trimming left V 3 bases short and J 6 bases short, with 14 bases between. The CDR3 runs to 14 residues. This CDR3 is CASSLSRTPHGYTF. As DNA, the CDR3 is TGTGCCAGCAGCTTGTCCAGAACACCCCATGGCTACACCTTC.

The rearrangement links TRBV6-5 to TRBJ1-5; D is ambiguous. The CDR3 totals 15 residues. Per the germline V gene, CDR1 is MNHEY and CDR2 is SVGAGI. Trimming took 0 bases from V and 0 from J, leaving 6 bases between them. The DNA of the CDR3 is TGTGCCAGCAGTTACTCTATCGGTAGCAATCAGCCCCAGCATTTT. Translating it yields CASSYSIGSNQPQHF.

The rearrangement joins TRBV6-4 to TRBJ1-4; D is perhaps TRBD1 (5 bases). The germline gives CDR1 MRHNA, CDR2 SNTAGT. The CDR3 contains 14 residues. V lost 5 bases and J lost 4, with 11 bases in between. Here the CDR3 reads CASSPNGGNEKLFF. As DNA, the CDR3 is TGTGCCAGCAGTCCCAACGGGGGTAATGAAAAACTGTTTTTT.

The V call is TRBV7-8, the J call TRBJ1-5; tentative D call: TRBD1 (6 bases). This CDR3 has 15 residues. CDR1 and CDR2 (germline): SGHVS, FQNEAQ. Trimming left V 10 bases short and J 1 base short, with 17 bases between. DNA of the CDR3: TGTGCCACGAGCAACGGACAGACCAGCAATCAGCCCCAGCATTTT. Residues: CATSNGQTSNQPQHF.

V usage is TRBV7-2 and J usage is TRBJ1-2, with D possibly TRBD1 on 6 matching bases. V dropped 1 base and J dropped 4 bases, with 7 bases sitting between them. Germline V gene data show CDR1 as SGHTA and CDR2 as FQGNSA. CDR3 length equals 13 residues. DNA for the CDR3: TGTGCCAGCAGCTTAGGGACAGTCTATGGCTACACCTTC. Protein sequence: CASSLGTVYGYTF.

The rearrangement links TRBV11-1 to TRBJ2-1; TRBD2 agrees at 16 bases. With V trimmed by 4 bases and J by 9 bases, 15 bases remained unmatched. Germline V gives CDR1 SGHAT, CDR2 FQDESV (reference sequence). CDR3 length: 19 residues. Here the CDR3 DNA reads TGTGCCAGCAGCTCAAAGAAGGGACTAGCGGGAGGGGCTAGTGGTGAGCAGTTCTTC. It specifies CASSSKKGLAGGASGEQFF.